These T cell receptor beta chains were read from a single sample in a study of cytomegalovirus exposure and HLA in healthy donors. Repertoires were generated with immunoSEQ multiplex PCR, while TCRdb's copy carries only in-frame clones and drops some. This table has 68,000 or so clones, roughly nine tenths appearing once. The sample was PBMCs. These receptors were collected from a young man in good health and CMV-seronegative. Both conserved end residues are part of each CDR3. The order of the fields is CDR3 DNA, CDR3 protein, CDR3 length, D gene, V gene, clone size, J gene. D genes are given only for firm matches. Rows give clone size only sometimes, using once, few, many, or a class for an expanded clone.

cdr3_nt: TGTGCCAGCAGTTTGGCGGGGAGGTGGGGACAGGGGAAATACGAGCAGTACTTC
cdr3_aa: CASSLAGRWGQGKYEQYF
cdr3_length: 18
d_call: TRBD1
v_call: TRBV28
clone_size: once
j_call: TRBJ2-7

cdr3_nt: TGCGCCAGTCGACAGGTGGGGGACCGGGGCTACACCTTC
cdr3_aa: CASRQVGDRGYTF
cdr3_length: 13
d_call: -
v_call: TRBV5-1
clone_size: -
j_call: TRBJ1-2

cdr3_nt: TGTGCCAGCAAGCGTCCCGGGACAGGGGGTATGGATACGCAGTATTTT
cdr3_aa: CASKRPGTGGMDTQYF
cdr3_length: 16
d_call: TRBD1
v_call: TRBV27
clone_size: once
j_call: TRBJ2-3

cdr3_nt: TGTGCCAGCTCCCCGATCGGACAGGGGCTGTATAATGAGCAGTTCTTC
cdr3_aa: CASSPIGQGLYNEQFF
cdr3_length: 16
d_call: TRBD1
v_call: TRBV18
clone_size: -
j_call: TRBJ2-1

cdr3_nt: TGTGCCAGTAGGGATCTAGCGGGACTATTCAATGAGCAGTTCTTC
cdr3_aa: CASRDLAGLFNEQFF
cdr3_length: 15
d_call: TRBD2
v_call: TRBV19
clone_size: -
j_call: TRBJ2-1

cdr3_nt: TGTGCCAGCAGCTCCGGCGACGGGAATGAGCAGTTCTTC
cdr3_aa: CASSSGDGNEQFF
cdr3_length: 13
d_call: -
v_call: TRBV7-3
clone_size: -
j_call: TRBJ2-1

cdr3_nt: TGTGCCAGCAGTCCCCAATGGACAGGGACCTCCTACGAGCAGTACTTC
cdr3_aa: CASSPQWTGTSYEQYF
cdr3_length: 16
d_call: TRBD1
v_call: TRBV28
clone_size: -
j_call: TRBJ2-7

cdr3_nt: TGTGCCAGCAGCCCGGGACTAGCGGGAGGGAGTGAGCAGTTCTTC
cdr3_aa: CASSPGLAGGSEQFF
cdr3_length: 15
d_call: TRBD2
v_call: TRBV5-4
clone_size: -
j_call: TRBJ2-1

cdr3_nt: TGTGCCAGCAGTTTGAGAGAAAAACTGTTTTTT
cdr3_aa: CASSLREKLFF
cdr3_length: 11
d_call: -
v_call: TRBV28
clone_size: -
j_call: TRBJ1-4

cdr3_nt: TGTGCCAGCAGCCTGCAATCGTCGACACCAAACCCCTACGAGCAGTACTTC
cdr3_aa: CASSLQSSTPNPYEQYF
cdr3_length: 17
d_call: -
v_call: TRBV5-8
clone_size: -
j_call: TRBJ2-7

cdr3_nt: TGTGCCAGTTCTTTACTCCGGGACAGGCTTCGGCAGCCCCAGCATTTT
cdr3_aa: CASSLLRDRLRQPQHF
cdr3_length: 16
d_call: TRBD1
v_call: TRBV19
clone_size: -
j_call: TRBJ1-5

cdr3_nt: TGTGCCAGCAGTGGACTAGCGGGAGCAGATACGCAGTATTTT
cdr3_aa: CASSGLAGADTQYF
cdr3_length: 14
d_call: TRBD2
v_call: TRBV6-1
clone_size: -
j_call: TRBJ2-3

cdr3_nt: TGCAGCGGGGCCCTCTATGGCTACACCTTC
cdr3_aa: CSGALYGYTF
cdr3_length: 10
d_call: -
v_call: TRBV29-1
clone_size: -
j_call: TRBJ1-2

cdr3_nt: TGTGCCAGTAGCAACGACAGGGCCACAGATACGCAGTATTTT
cdr3_aa: CASSNDRATDTQYF
cdr3_length: 14
d_call: TRBD1
v_call: TRBV5-5
clone_size: -
j_call: TRBJ2-3

cdr3_nt: TGTGCCAGCAGCCCACGACTCGTCTCTAGCGGGAGGGGCAATGAGCAGTTCTTC
cdr3_aa: CASSPRLVSSGRGNEQFF
cdr3_length: 18
d_call: TRBD2
v_call: TRBV7-6
clone_size: -
j_call: TRBJ2-1

cdr3_nt: TGTGCCACCAGCAGAGATGCGGACTCCTACGAGCAGTACTTC
cdr3_aa: CATSRDADSYEQYF
cdr3_length: 14
d_call: -
v_call: TRBV15
clone_size: -
j_call: TRBJ2-7